The rows below give T cell receptor beta chains drawn from one sample of a study of T cell changes during pregnancy in multiple sclerosis. Clones were sequenced by immunoSEQ multiplex PCR, and TCRdb holds only the in-frame ones, with some missing. The table includes about 70,000 clones, about 95% detected once. The input for sequencing was peripheral blood, taken in the third trimester of pregnancy. Receptors were obtained from a female donor with multiple sclerosis, enrolled in a pregnancy study. Each CDR3 is given with its conserved first and last residue. The order of the fields is clone size, J gene, V gene, D gene, CDR3 length, CDR3 protein, CDR3 DNA. A D gene is named only where the DNA matches it firmly. Part of the rows lack a size; the others show once, few, many or a class for expanded clones.

once	TRBJ1-2	TRBV4-1	NA	17	CASSQERVNLRLLGYTF	TGCGCCAGCAGCCAAGAACGAGTGAACCTTCGCCTCCTTGGCTACACCTTC
NA	TRBJ1-2	TRBV21-1	NA	13	CASSDHRYYGYTF	TGTGCCAGCAGCGATCACAGGTACTATGGCTACACCTTC
NA	TRBJ2-7	TRBV4-2	TRBD2	15	CASSQGLAGGDEQYF	TGTGCCAGCAGCCAAGGACTAGCGGGGGGCGACGAGCAGTACTTC
once	TRBJ1-2	TRBV7-2	NA	15	CASSLVWRGEDGYTF	TGTGCCAGCAGCTTAGTGTGGCGGGGTGAAGACGGCTACACCTTC
NA	TRBJ2-5	TRBV6-1	NA	12	CAMQAGQETQYF	TGTGCCATGCAAGCGGGCCAAGAGACCCAGTACTTC
once	TRBJ2-7	TRBV6-1	TRBD2	17	CASSALRLADSSYEQYF	TGTGCCAGCAGTGCCCTGCGACTAGCGGATTCCTCCTACGAGCAGTACTTC
few	TRBJ1-2	TRBV18	TRBD1	15	CASSPPRTGNYGYTF	TGTGCCAGCTCACCACCTAGGACAGGGAACTATGGCTACACCTTC
NA	TRBJ1-1	TRBV30	TRBD1	11	CAWGQVTEAFF	TGTGCCTGGGGACAGGTTACTGAAGCTTTCTTT
NA	TRBJ1-2	TRBV5-5	NA	16	CASSPWSGARDYGYTF	TGTGCCAGCAGCCCCTGGTCAGGGGCGCGCGACTATGGCTACACCTTC
NA	TRBJ2-3	TRBV13	NA	12	CASTTQKDTQYF	TGTGCCAGCACCACCCAGAAAGATACGCAGTATTTT
NA	TRBJ2-1	TRBV11-2	TRBD2	15	CAETSGGLGGYEQFF	TGTGCCGAGACTAGCGGGGGGCTGGGGGGTTATGAGCAGTTCTTC
NA	TRBJ1-1	TRBV18	NA	14	CASSHDRMNTEAFF	TGTGCCAGCTCACACGACAGAATGAACACTGAAGCTTTCTTT
NA	TRBJ2-7	TRBV28	TRBD2	15	CASSPETSGSYEQYF	TGTGCCAGCAGCCCGGAGACTAGCGGCTCCTACGAGCAGTACTTC
NA	TRBJ2-7	TRBV9	NA	16	CASSAPGGGPSYEQYF	TGTGCCAGCAGCGCGCCTGGTGGGGGCCCGTCCTACGAGCAGTACTTC
NA	TRBJ1-2	TRBV7-2	NA	13	CASSSPGLDGYTF	TGTGCCAGCAGCTCCCCGGGGTTGGATGGCTACACCTTC
NA	TRBJ1-2	TRBV27	TRBD1	14	CASSMTGSDYGYTF	TGTGCCAGCAGTATGACAGGGTCCGACTATGGCTACACCTTC
NA	TRBJ2-7	TRBV5-6	TRBD1	15	CASSFPGQGSYEQYF	TGTGCCAGCAGCTTTCCGGGACAGGGGTCGTACGAGCAGTACTTC
NA	TRBJ1-2	TRBV6-5	TRBD1	14	CASRRPGQGGGYTF	TGTGCCAGCAGAAGACCGGGACAGGGGGGTGGCTACACCTTC
NA	TRBJ2-4	TRBV25-1	NA	13	CASSDRGRDIQYF	TGTGCCAGCAGTGACAGGGGTAGGGACATTCAGTACTTC
once	TRBJ1-4	TRBV5-6	NA	16	CASSLRAQGSSEKLFF	TGTGCCAGCAGCTTGAGGGCCCAGGGCTCGTCTGAAAAACTGTTTTTT
NA	TRBJ1-6	TRBV25-1	TRBD1	14	CASSRPGTGMTLHF	TGTGCCAGCAGTCGGCCCGGGACAGGGATGACCCTCCACTTT
NA	TRBJ2-7	TRBV7-9	NA	12	CASSPLVPEQYF	TGTGCCAGCAGCCCTCTAGTTCCCGAGCAGTACTTC
once	TRBJ1-3	TRBV10-1	NA	17	CASSEPLDSPRRNTIYF	TGCGCCAGCAGTGAGCCGCTGGACAGCCCGAGGAGAAACACCATATATTTT
NA	TRBJ2-7	TRBV7-2	NA	14	CASSLTGYSYEQYF	TGTGCCAGCAGTCTGACTGGGTACTCCTACGAGCAGTACTTC
NA	TRBJ2-7	TRBV5-4	NA	14	CASSLAGVGYEQYF	TGTGCCAGCAGCTTGGCAGGGGTGGGCTACGAGCAGTACTTC
NA	TRBJ1-1	TRBV19	NA	13	CASRRDMNTEAFF	TGTGCCAGTAGGCGAGACATGAACACTGAAGCTTTCTTT
NA	TRBJ2-2	TRBV6-5	TRBD1	14	CASSSTGVPGELFF	TGTGCCAGCAGCTCGACAGGGGTTCCCGGGGAGCTGTTTTTT
NA	TRBJ2-5	TRBV9	NA	15	CASSVEQGIGETQYF	TGTGCCAGCAGCGTAGAACAGGGCATAGGGGAGACCCAGTACTTC
NA	TRBJ1-1	TRBV19	NA	14	CASSIYSMNTEAFF	TGTGCCAGTAGTATATACTCCATGAACACTGAAGCTTTCTTT
NA	TRBJ1-2	TRBV7-2	NA	15	CASSFNSPANYGYTF	TGTGCCAGCAGCTTCAACAGTCCCGCTAACTATGGCTACACCTTC
NA	TRBJ2-5	TRBV29-1	TRBD2	15	CSAWGEGFPFQAQYF	TGCAGCGCCTGGGGGGAGGGCTTTCCTTTCCAGGCCCAGTACTTC
NA	TRBJ1-2	TRBV4-2	TRBD1	14	CASSRPDRGHGYTF	TGTGCCAGCAGCCGACCGGACAGGGGGCATGGCTACACCTTC
NA	TRBJ2-3	TRBV19	TRBD1	17	CASSTLGQGGSTDTQYF	TGTGCCAGTAGTACCCTGGGACAGGGGGGCAGCACAGATACGCAGTATTTT
NA	TRBJ2-7	TRBV9	TRBD2	15	CASSPGTSGGDEQYF	TGTGCCAGCAGCCCGGGGACTAGCGGGGGGGACGAGCAGTACTTC
NA	TRBJ2-3	TRBV7-3	TRBD2	15	CASSERGRGTDTQYF	TGTGCCAGCAGCGAGCGGGGGCGGGGCACAGATACGCAGTATTTT
NA	TRBJ2-7	TRBV9	NA	13	CASSPNGGYEQYF	TGTGCCAGCAGCCCCAACGGGGGCTACGAGCAGTACTTC
few	TRBJ1-1	TRBV30	NA	13	CACTSKMNTEAFF	TGTGCCTGTACCAGTAAGATGAACACTGAAGCTTTCTTT
NA	TRBJ2-5	TRBV14	TRBD2	15	CASSQELAGGPSQYF	TGTGCCAGCAGCCAAGAATTAGCGGGGGGGCCGTCCCAGTACTTC
NA	TRBJ2-1	TRBV4-1	TRBD2	15	CASSRTAGVDDEQFF	TGCGCCAGCAGCCGGACGGCGGGGGTGGACGATGAGCAGTTCTTC
NA	TRBJ1-3	TRBV7-2	NA	15	CASSLAQNSGNTIYF	TGTGCCAGCAGCTTAGCACAGAACTCTGGAAACACCATATATTTT
NA	TRBJ2-6	TRBV5-1	NA	16	CASSLTRGPGANVLTF	TGCGCCAGCAGCTTGACGAGAGGGCCTGGGGCCAACGTCCTGACTTTC
NA	TRBJ1-2	TRBV4-3	NA	16	CASSQEFNIFNYGYTF	TGCGCCAGCAGCCAAGAATTCAACATCTTTAACTATGGCTACACCTTC
NA	TRBJ1-2	TRBV5-6	NA	14	CASFRQDRSTGYTF	TGTGCCAGCTTCCGACAGGACAGATCTACGGGCTACACCTTC
NA	TRBJ1-1	TRBV11-2	NA	12	CASSSGQTEAFF	TGTGCCAGCAGCTCCGGACAGACTGAAGCTTTCTTT
NA	TRBJ1-5	TRBV6-5	NA	14	CASSQPGLNQPQHF	TGTGCCAGCAGTCAACCCGGACTCAATCAGCCCCAGCATTTT
NA	TRBJ1-2	TRBV6-5	NA	14	CASSPRQEPYGYTF	TGTGCCAGCAGTCCCCGACAGGAACCCTATGGCTACACCTTC
NA	TRBJ1-1	TRBV7-2	TRBD1	15	CASTKGGTVSTEAFF	TGTGCCAGCACTAAAGGGGGCACCGTAAGTACTGAAGCTTTCTTT
NA	TRBJ1-2	TRBV5-8	TRBD1	15	CASSAGTGPNYGYTF	TGTGCCAGCAGCGCCGGGACAGGGCCTAACTATGGCTACACCTTC
NA	TRBJ2-7	TRBV2	TRBD1	15	CASRQRDRGLIEQYF	TGTGCCAGCAGACAGAGGGACAGGGGTCTGATCGAGCAGTACTTC
NA	TRBJ2-5	TRBV11-2	TRBD2	18	CASSPGLAGGWGRETQYF	TGTGCCAGCAGCCCGGGACTAGCGGGGGGATGGGGACGAGAGACCCAGTACTTC
once	TRBJ1-5	TRBV5-6	NA	12	CASSLGGRPQHF	TGTGCCAGCAGCTTGGGTGGGCGGCCCCAGCATTTT
NA	TRBJ1-2	TRBV5-4	TRBD1	13	CASSGGQVGGYTF	TGTGCCAGCAGCGGGGGACAGGTGGGTGGCTACACCTTC
NA	TRBJ2-5	TRBV27	TRBD1	14	CASSTTGFEETQYF	TGTGCCAGCAGCACGACAGGGTTCGAAGAGACCCAGTACTTC